A single sample gave rise to the 20 T cell receptor beta chains below, sequenced in a study of shared clonotypes between healthy human individuals. Generated by immunoSEQ multiplex PCR, the TCRdb table keeps only in-frame clones and is missing some. The sample gives roughly 850,000 clones, 96% of which show up once; around 0.21% is in the top ten. Naivety among CD8 cells was defined by CD45RO negativity and positive CCR7 selection, thereby excluding terminally differentiated effector memory CD45RA+ cells. Sequenced material: naive CD8+ T cells sorted from blood. The source is a man aged 25 to 40 in good health.

V and J are TRBV7-3 and TRBJ2-1, with 11 positions matching TRBD2. V shed 5 bases and J 3 bases; nucleotides not matched to a gene: 9. Germline CDR1 reads SGHTA; CDR2 reads FQGTGA. CDR3 length equals 17 residues. Here the CDR3 DNA reads TGTGCCAGCAGCCTAGGGTTTGGGACTAGCGGCTACAATGAGCAGTTCTTC. As protein: CASSLGFGTSGYNEQFF.

The chain joins TRBV7-3 to TRBJ2-7; 9 bases fit TRBD2. From germline, CDR1 is SGHTA and CDR2 FQGTGA. V was clipped by 3 bases and J by 1 base; unmatched bases: 1. The CDR3 has 14 residues. In nucleotides, the CDR3 is TGTGCCAGCAGCTTTAGCGGGGGATCCTACGAGCAGTACTTC. The encoded protein is CASSFSGGSYEQYF.

V usage is TRBV4-1 and J usage is TRBJ1-1; tentative D call: TRBD1 (6 bases). V lost 2 bases and J lost 6, with 10 bases in between. The CDR3 is made up of 13 amino acids. Germline V lookup: CDR1 MGHRA, CDR2 YSYEKL. This CDR3 is CASSQHGTPEAFF. The CDR3 nucleotides read TGCGCCAGCAGCCAACATGGGACACCTGAAGCTTTCTTT.

J is TRBJ1-1 and V is TRBV5-1; 10 bases fit TRBD1. J lost 3 bases, V lost 3 bases, and 5 bases had no gene match. The CDR3 length is 15 residues. The germline V gene has CDR1 SGHRS and CDR2 YFSETQ. CDR3 in DNA: TGCGCCAGCAGCTCCCTGACAGGGGGCTACACTGAAGCTTTCTTT. It yields the protein CASSSLTGGYTEAFF.

The J gene is TRBJ2-7, the V gene TRBV27; no reliable D call. The CDR3 contains 18 residues. Germline V gives CDR1 MNHEY, CDR2 SMNVEV (reference sequence). Trimming left V 3 bases short and J 4 bases short, with 25 bases between. The CDR3, as DNA: TGTGCCAGCAGTTTCCCATCGGCCGCCGCCAGCGCCAGGTACGAGCAGTACTTC. It translates to CASSFPSAAASARYEQYF.

This chain uses TRBV27 with TRBJ2-1; a weak D match, TRBD2 (5 bases). V dropped 6 bases and J dropped 10 bases, with 19 bases sitting between them. The CDR3 has 14 residues. Germline V gene lookup returns CDR1 MNHEY and CDR2 SMNVEV (reference sequence). Here the CDR3 reads CASSPVTRRGEQFF. CDR3 bases: TGTGCCAGCAGCCCCGTGACTCGCCGCGGGGAGCAGTTCTTC.

Note on this clone: Sequence at one end of the junction differs from germline and may be a read error. This chain joins TRBV7-7 and TRBJ2-1; TRBD2 agrees at 7 bases. Per the germline V gene, CDR1 is SSHAT and CDR2 is FNYEAQ (reference sequence). CDR3 size: 15 residues. In DNA form, the CDR3 reads TGTGCTAGCAGCTTAGGGCTAGCGGCGTACAATGAGCAGTTCTTC. Translation gives CASSLGLAAYNEQFF. The entire variable domain, with the rest obtained from reference TRBV7-7 and TRBJ2-1, is as follows: GAGVSQSPRYKVTKRGQDVTLRCDPISSHATLYWYQQALGQGPEFLTYFNYEAQPDKSGLPSDRFSAERPEGSISTLTIQRTEQRDSAMYRCASSLGLAAYNEQFFGPGTRLTVL.

This sequence joins TRBV4-1 and TRBJ2-1; 7 bases are shared with TRBD1. CDR1 is MGHRA, CDR2 YSYEKL, per germline. The CDR3 sequence is 15 residues long. Trimming at V came to 4 bases and at J to 6 bases, leaving 9 bases not matched to a gene. The CDR3 region has the DNA TGCGCCAGCAGCCCCGGGACAGTACCGGCCAATGAGCAGTTCTTC. Protein product: CASSPGTVPANEQFF.

A single count supports this clone. The chain links TRBV27 to TRBJ1-5, with D unclear. CDR1 and CDR2 from the germline V gene are MNHEY and SMNVEV (reference sequence). V was shortened by 4 bases and J by 4 bases, with 11 bases between the two germline ends. The CDR3 spans 14 residues. The CDR3 protein is CASSSREGNQPQHF. The DNA for the CDR3 is TGTGCCAGCAGTTCTAGGGAGGGTAATCAGCCCCAGCATTTT.

DNA of the CDR3: TGCAGCGTTGAAGAGACCACAGGGTTGGCTTTCTTT. Its protein product is CSVEETTGLAFF. The chain uses TRBV29-1 and TRBJ1-1, with a tentative D call TRBD1 (6 bases). This CDR3 contains 12 residues. Per germline, CDR1 SQVTM and CDR2 ANQGSEA. Trimming took 0 bases from V and 11 from J, leaving 13 bases between them.

This chain joins TRBV10-3 and TRBJ1-2; D may be TRBD1 (5 bases). The CDR3 has 15 amino acids. V was pared by 2 bases and J by 6 bases, with 16 bases between. CDR1 and CDR2 (germline): ENHRY, SYGVKD. CDR3: CAISETGAVLDGYTF. In DNA, the CDR3 is TGTGCCATCAGTGAGACAGGAGCAGTTCTGGATGGCTACACCTTC.

On this clone itself: The sample holds other DNA sequences that translate to the same CDR3. The V gene is TRBV27, the J gene TRBJ1-1, with D unresolved. CDR3 length: 13 residues. In germline, CDR1 is MNHEY, CDR2 SMNVEV (reference sequence). The ends were cut back, 3 bases at V and 1 base at J, with 6 bases in the middle. In nucleotides, the CDR3 is TGTGCCAGCAGTTTTGGAGAGAACACTGAAGCTTTCTTT. Protein sequence: CASSFGENTEAFF.

The chain has TRBV5-1 and TRBJ1-2; no clear D gene. The CDR3 consists of 15 residues. Trimming removed 5 bases from V and 5 bases from J, with 19 bases in between. Germline V gives CDR1 SGHRS, CDR2 YFSETQ. The CDR3 is CASSDVNSPGYGYTF. Here the CDR3 DNA reads TGCGCCAGCAGTGACGTGAACTCCCCGGGGTATGGCTACACCTTC.

This rearrangement joins TRBV7-2 to TRBJ2-7, with a possible D match to TRBD2 (5 bases). The CDR3 length is 13 residues. Germline lookup yields CDR1 SGHTA and CDR2 FQGNSA. Trimming took 4 bases from V and 3 from J, leaving 10 bases between them. The CDR3 coding sequence is TGTGCCAGCAGCTATTACCGGGGCTACGAGCAGTACTTC. It specifies CASSYYRGYEQYF.

The V and J genes are TRBV9 and TRBJ2-5; the D call may be TRBD1 or TRBD2 (5 bases each). This CDR3 is 14 amino acids long. The V and J ends lost 0 bases and 5 bases respectively, with 11 bases between them. Per germline, CDR1 SGDLS and CDR2 YYNGEE. The CDR3 region is CASSVAGRVETQYF. CDR3 DNA sequence: TGTGCCAGCAGCGTAGCGGGACGTGTGGAGACCCAGTACTTC. The entire variable domain, with the rest obtained from reference TRBV9 and TRBJ2-5, is as follows: DSGVTQTPKHLITATGQRVTLRCSPRSGDLSVYWYQQSLDQGLQFLIQYYNGEERAKGNILERFSAQQFPDLHSELNLSSLELGDSALYFCASSVAGRVETQYFGPGTRLLVL.

This clone was seen only once. J is TRBJ1-4 and V is TRBV7-8; a weak D match, TRBD1 (6 bases). The germline V and J ends were trimmed by 1 base and 8 bases, with 11 bases remaining between them. The CDR3 covers 14 residues. The germline V gene encodes CDR1 SGHVS and CDR2 FQNEAQ. The CDR3 DNA reads as TGTGCCAGCAGCTTAGGGCAGGGGTGGGAAAAACTGTTTTTT. It specifies CASSLGQGWEKLFF.

This sequence joins TRBV27 and TRBJ2-5, with 9 positions matching TRBD2. The CDR3 sequence is 15 residues long. Germline V CDR1 and CDR2: MNHEY, SMNVEV (reference sequence). With 2 bases clipped from V and 5 bases from J, the junction kept 6 bases outside the gene matches. In DNA form, the CDR3 reads TGTGCCAGCAGTTTACGGAGCGGGAGGTGGGAGACCCAGTACTTC. It codes for CASSLRSGRWETQYF.

This chain joins TRBV21-1 and TRBJ2-7. TRBV21-1 is deemed a pseudogene. The CDR3 runs to 15 residues. The CDR3 loop reads CASSKRETASYEQYF. CDR3 bases: TGTGCCAGCAGCAAGAGGGAGACAGCATCCTACGAGCAGTACTTC.

The chain is built from TRBV4-1 and TRBJ1-3; D not certain. Germline CDR1 is MGHRA and CDR2 is YSYEKL. The V end lost 0 bases, the J end lost 4 bases, and 13 bases lay between the germline ends. This CDR3 region has 16 residues. CDR3 sequence reads: CASSQDLGYLGNTIYF. As DNA, the CDR3 is TGCGCCAGCAGCCAAGATTTGGGGTATCTGGGAAACACCATATATTTT.

V usage is TRBV7-9 and J usage is TRBJ2-4; D remains unclear. The CDR3 has 15 amino acids. Between the trimmed V and J ends, which lost 5 bases and 5 bases, there was a span of 16 bases. CDR1 SEHNR and CDR2 FQNEAQ come from the germline V gene (reference sequence). CDR3 in amino acids: CASSNTANGQNIQYF. The CDR3 region has the DNA TGTGCCAGCAGCAATACAGCAAACGGCCAAAACATTCAGTACTTC.